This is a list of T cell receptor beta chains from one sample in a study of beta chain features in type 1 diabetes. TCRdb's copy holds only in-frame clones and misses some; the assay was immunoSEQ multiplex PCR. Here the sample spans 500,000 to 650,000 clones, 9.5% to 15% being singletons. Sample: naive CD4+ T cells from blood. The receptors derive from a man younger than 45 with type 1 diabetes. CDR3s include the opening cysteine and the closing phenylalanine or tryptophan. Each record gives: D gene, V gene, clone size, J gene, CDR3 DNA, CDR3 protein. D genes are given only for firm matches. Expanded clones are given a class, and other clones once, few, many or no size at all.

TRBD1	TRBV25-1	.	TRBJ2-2	TGTGCCAGCAGTCCACGGCGGACAGGGAACACCGGGGAGCTGTTTTTT	CASSPRRTGNTGELFF
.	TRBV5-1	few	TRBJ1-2	TGCGCCAGCAGCGATGGACGCATCCTCTATGGCTACACCTTC	CASSDGRILYGYTF
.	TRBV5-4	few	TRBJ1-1	TGTGCCAGCAGCCAAACAGGGAACACTGAAGCTTTCTTT	CASSQTGNTEAFF
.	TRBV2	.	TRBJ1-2	TGTGCCAGCAAGGGCCTTAACTATGGCTACACCTTC	CASKGLNYGYTF
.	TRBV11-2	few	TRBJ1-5	TGTGCCAGCAGCTCAGGGGTTAGGCAGCCCCAGCATTTT	CASSSGVRQPQHF
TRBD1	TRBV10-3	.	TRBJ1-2	TGTGCCATCAGCGGACAGGGGGCCGCCGGAGGGGGCTACACCTTC	CAISGQGAAGGGYTF
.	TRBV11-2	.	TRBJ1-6	TGTGCCAGCACCTTATCCTCACCGGGCGGAGGAGATTCACCCCTCCACTTT	CASTLSSPGGGDSPLHF
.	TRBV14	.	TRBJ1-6	TGTGCCAGCAGCCAAGTTGGCGGACTTAATTCACCCCTCCACTTT	CASSQVGGLNSPLHF
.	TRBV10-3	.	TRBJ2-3	TGTGCCATCGGGACCGGGACCCTTAGCACAGATACGCAGTATTTT	CAIGTGTLSTDTQYF
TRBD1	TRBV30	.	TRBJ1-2	TGTGCCTGGAGCGAAATTCAAGCAGGGGGAAGGAATGGCTACACCTTC	CAWSEIQAGGRNGYTF
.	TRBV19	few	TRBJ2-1	TGTGCCAGTAGTAACGGGTACTCAGTGAATGAGCAGTTCTTC	CASSNGYSVNEQFF
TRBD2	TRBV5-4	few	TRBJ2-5	TGTGCCAGCAGCCCCTTGGTGGCGGGGGGACAAGAGACCCAGTACTTC	CASSPLVAGGQETQYF
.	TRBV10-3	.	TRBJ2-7	TGTGCCAATCGCGGGGTGCGCGAGCAGTACTTC	CANRGVREQYF
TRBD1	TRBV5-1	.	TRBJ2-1	TGCGCCAGCAGGACGAGTGGGACAGAAAATGAGCAGTTCTTC	CASRTSGTENEQFF
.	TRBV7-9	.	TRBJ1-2	TGTGCCAGCAGCTTAGCCGGACGGCACTATGGCTACACCTTC	CASSLAGRHYGYTF
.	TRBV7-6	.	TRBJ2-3	TGTGCCAGCAGCTGGGAAGGGGATACGCAGTATTTT	CASSWEGDTQYF
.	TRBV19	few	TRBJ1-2	TGTGCCAGTAGTAACTCGGGCAGGGCCGGTGGCTACACCTTC	CASSNSGRAGGYTF